This T cell receptor (beta chain) was obtained from a study of T cell repertoires in cytomegalovirus infection. About the research overall: Shared public TCR beta signatures pointed to both CMV infection and a matching HLA type. Notes on the study in general: Clonotypes of TCR beta that were HLA-C-restricted and CMV-specific dominated the ex vivo response. CMV carriers having the relevant HLA were flagged by cumulative public TCR beta family frequency.

Using its own MiXCR run on the reads, TCRdb lists one record per CDR3 protein. In the table there are roughly 500,000 distinct CDR3 sequences, around 11% of which are singletons. This clonotype was observed many times. Its antigen is undetermined. The CDR3 is made up of 15 amino acids. Trimming shortened V by 5 bases and J by 0 bases, and 13 bases separated the two germline ends. CDR1 is SGHVS, CDR2 FNYEAQ, per germline. The chain carries TRBV7-6 and TRBJ1-1; TRBD1 might be the D (6 bases). Input material: PBMCs. The origin of this receptor is a human donor in good health (CMV status not recorded). Some clones in this sample may be carry-over from other donors' samples. DNA for the CDR3: TGTGCCAGCAGCGAACTGGACAGCTTGAACACTGAAGCTTTCTTT. Amino acid sequence: CASSELDSLNTEAFF.